This TCR beta chain was sequenced during a study of T cell responses to AZD1222 COVID-19 vaccine (dated by TCRdb to the early 2020s). Regarding the complete study: AZD1222 recipients whose second dose came at about 4 weeks and those whose second dose came at about 12 weeks were combined into one group, since spike-specific TCR depth and breadth did not differ between the two schedules. Trial participants were enrolled by age into subgroups of 18-55, 56-69 and 70-plus years, and roughly 150, 30 and 60 TCR-sequenced participants, respectively, were included in these subgroups. TCR sequencing was performed for 230 to 250 trial participants, of whom 200 to 210 were given two doses of AZD1222 and 26 were given two doses of MenACWY control vaccine. Broader findings and caveats from the paper: A significant rise in spike-specific TCR breadth and depth was observed after two AZD1222 doses relative to day 0 and relative to MenACWY recipients. Because no day 14 peak-response samples were available, repertoires were characterized only after the peak T cell response. Participants were mostly white British, with more females than males. The authors suggested clonal diversity may have been underestimated. Reportedly, close to half of the unique spike-specific TCRs recognized epitopes lying outside the regions that are mutated in the B.1.351 and B.1.1.7 variants. CD4 TCRs associated with the vaccine covered the entire spike protein, and the dominant responses were in regions 160-218 and 743-854. Conclusions about previously exposed vaccinees are limited, since just a handful of AZD1222 recipients were seropositive for SARS-CoV-2 at baseline. The 56-69-year group was small, and its depth increase did not reach significance, likely because of low power.

The CDR3 regions of human TCRbeta chains were analyzed by immunosequencing. On the study's bioinformatics: Repertoire TCRs were matched against a reference library of SARS-CoV-2-specific TCRs generated with the MIRA antigen-specificity platform. Breadth was defined as the fraction of unique TCRs that were SARS-CoV-2-associated. Depth was defined as the fraction of total T cells that were SARS-CoV-2-associated. Using the MIRA data, each spike-specific TCR was mapped to the spike region that the TCR reacts to and placed in a CD4 or CD8 class. Log10-transformed breadth and depth values were compared by one-way ANOVA with Sidak's multiple comparisons tests. Held by TCRdb, this immuneACCESS table contains in-frame sequences only and omits some clones. Under half of the omission traces to an unresolved V gene where checked; the cause of the rest is unknown. The V and J calls and clone size were taken over from that table, and D and trimming were inferred from the DNA. Recorded for this sample are about 120,000 clones; about 90% of them occurred a single time. The ten largest make up approximately 8.4% of the sample.

The time point tag for this specimen amounts to: baseline before first vaccination. Vaccinee samples were obtained from the UK trials COV001 and COV002, which included a single-blind randomized controlled phase 2/3 trial of AZD1222 (ChAdOx1 nCoV-19) in healthy adults. For TCRbeta chain sequencing, PBMC samples were collected from trial participants at day 0 and at day 28 after the second dose. Note on this clone: Its specific antigen is unknown. Within one base of it there is no much larger clone, and no base qualities were kept.

V trim: 4 bases; J trim: 3 bases; unmatched bases: 1. The CDR3 goes from the cysteine to the phenylalanine over 13 residues. Here the CDR3 DNA is all that survives: 39 bases in frame from base 1. The input for sequencing was peripheral blood, taken on day 0 of AZD1222 vaccination. Rearrangement joined TRBV12-3 or TRBV12-4 to TRBJ2-7; 9 bases in between match TRBD1. This receptor was taken from an adult in good health. The nucleotide sequence reads as follows: TGTGCCAGCAGTTCGGGACAGGGCTACGAGCAGTACTTC. Its protein product is CASSSGQGYEQYF.